These 5 T cell receptor beta chains share one sample of origin, sequenced in a study of patients and donors after allogeneic stem cell transplantation. TCRdb re-analysed the RT-PCR reads in MiXCR, keeping a single row per CDR3 protein. Of approximately 98,000 distinct CDR3 sequences listed, approximately 35% are singletons. The sample was blood, either unsorted or a sorted T cell fraction (not recorded which). The origin of the receptors is a human donor who was either an allogeneic HSCT recipient or a stem cell or donor lymphocyte infusion donor (not recorded which). It is not recorded whose cells these are; they may come from a transplant donor.

The rearrangement links TRBV5-1 to TRBJ2-7; 9 nucleotides agree with TRBD1. With V trimmed by 4 bases and J by 5 bases, 7 bases remained unmatched. Germline lookup yields CDR1 SGHRS and CDR2 YFSETQ. This CDR3 region has 14 residues. The CDR3 protein is CASSPDRGIHEQYF. CDR3 bases: TGCGCCAGCAGCCCGGACAGGGGAATACACGAGCAGTACTTC.

The table lists this clonotype with a few counts. The chain carries TRBV6-5 and TRBJ1-2, with D perhaps matching TRBD1 (5 bases). The CDR3 runs 14 residues. V shed 0 bases and J shed 4 bases, with 9 bases lying between them. The germline V gene has CDR1 MNHEY and CDR2 SVGAGI. This CDR3 reads CASSYSRGPYGYTF. The CDR3 nucleotides read TGTGCCAGCAGTTACTCTCGGGGACCCTATGGCTACACCTTC.

V usage is TRBV28 and J usage is TRBJ2-7; 12 bases agree with TRBD2. The CDR3 is 17 residues long. The V gene's germline CDR1 is MDHEN and CDR2 SYDVKM. V trimming: 3 bases; J trimming: 5 bases; junction bases outside the gene matches: 11. CDR3 loop: CASSFPLLAGGPNEQYF. In DNA, the CDR3 is TGTGCCAGCAGTTTTCCCCTACTAGCGGGAGGACCTAACGAGCAGTACTTC.

This chain joins TRBV5-6 and TRBJ1-4, with D hard to call. The V end was cut by 1 base, the J end by 7 bases, with 8 bases between. This CDR3 contains 13 residues. Germline CDR1 SGHDT, CDR2 YYEEEE. This CDR3 reads CASSLSGVEKLFF. The CDR3 DNA reads TGTGCCAGCAGCTTGTCCGGGGTTGAAAAACTGTTTTTT.

This clonotype appeared a few times. The chain has TRBV12-3 or TRBV12-4 and TRBJ1-2; TRBD1 matches at 7 bases. The CDR3 is 17 residues long. With 4 bases clipped from V and 5 bases from J, the junction kept 16 bases outside the gene matches. CDR3 sequence reads: CASSSSLRTGLGYGYTF. The CDR3 DNA sequence: TGTGCCAGCAGTTCCTCGTTAAGGACAGGTCTGGGTTATGGCTACACCTTC.